This T cell receptor beta chain is drawn from a study of blood T cell repertoires in COVID-19. V dropped 7 bases and J dropped 3 bases, with 24 bases sitting between them. Germline loops: CDR1 SGHTA, CDR2 FQGNSA. The CDR3 covers 17 residues. Some clones are missing from TCRdb's copy, which holds only in-frame ones; the method was immunoSEQ multiplex PCR. This sample has about 250,000 clones; almost 90% occur once, and the top ten carry 1.3% to 1.5%. The chain joins TRBV7-2 to TRBJ1-1; D is uncertain. The sequenced sample consisted of peripheral blood. The clonotype comes from a man at least 80 years old with acute or convalescent COVID-19. CDR3 amino acids: CASNGYGLQMGHTEAFF. In nucleotides, the CDR3 is TGTGCCAGCAACGGCTATGGGTTACAGATGGGTCACACTGAAGCTTTCTTT.